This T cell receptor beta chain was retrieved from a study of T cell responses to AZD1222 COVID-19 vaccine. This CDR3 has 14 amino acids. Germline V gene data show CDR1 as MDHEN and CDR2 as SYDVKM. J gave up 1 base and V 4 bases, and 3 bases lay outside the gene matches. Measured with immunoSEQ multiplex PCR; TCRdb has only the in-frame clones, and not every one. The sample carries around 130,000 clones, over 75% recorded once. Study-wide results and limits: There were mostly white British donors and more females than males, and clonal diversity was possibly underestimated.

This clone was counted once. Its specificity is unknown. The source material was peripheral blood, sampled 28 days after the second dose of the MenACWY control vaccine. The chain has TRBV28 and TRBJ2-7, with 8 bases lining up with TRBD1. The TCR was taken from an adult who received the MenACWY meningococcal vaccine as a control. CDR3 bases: TGTGCCAGCAGTTCCTGGACAGGGTCCTACGAGCAGTACTTC. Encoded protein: CASSSWTGSYEQYF.